This note documents a single T cell receptor beta chain sequence. The data were taken from a study of spatial heterogeneity in lung cancer. TCR cDNA molecules were tagged individually, and each one carried a unique molecular identifier. TCRdb re-called the 5' RACE reads through MiXCR, storing one row per CDR3 protein. The data show 35,000 to 55,000 distinct CDR3 sequences, roughly 15% seen once. The time point denotes: sample taken at primary tumor resection. The TCR comes from a male donor with early-stage non-small cell lung cancer. The sequencing used PBMCs, collected at surgery.

CDR3 residues: CSALDPRGPPYEQYF. The CDR3 bases are TGCAGTGCTCTTGACCCCAGGGGGCCCCCCTACGAGCAGTACTTC. The chain recombines TRBV20-1 with TRBJ2-7, with 8 bases lining up with TRBD1. V shed 5 bases, J shed 2 bases, and the junction held 11 bases outside the gene matches. Per the germline V gene, CDR1 is DFQATT and CDR2 is SNEGSKA (reference sequence). CDR3 length equals 15 residues.